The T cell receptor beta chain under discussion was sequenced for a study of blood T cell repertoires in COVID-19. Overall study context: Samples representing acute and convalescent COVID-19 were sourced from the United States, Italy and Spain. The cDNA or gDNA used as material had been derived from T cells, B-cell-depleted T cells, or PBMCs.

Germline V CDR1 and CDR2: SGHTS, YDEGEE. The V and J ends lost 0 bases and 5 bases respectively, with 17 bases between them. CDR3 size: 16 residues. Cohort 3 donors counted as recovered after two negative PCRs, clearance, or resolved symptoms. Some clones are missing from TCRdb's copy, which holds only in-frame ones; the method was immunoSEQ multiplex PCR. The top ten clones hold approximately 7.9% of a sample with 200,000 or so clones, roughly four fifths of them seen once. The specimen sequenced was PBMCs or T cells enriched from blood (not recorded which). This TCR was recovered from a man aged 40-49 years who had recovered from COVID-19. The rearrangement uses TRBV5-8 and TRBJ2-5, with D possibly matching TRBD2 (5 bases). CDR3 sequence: CASSLGAGPQRETQYF. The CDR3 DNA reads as TGTGCCAGCAGCTTGGGGGCAGGACCCCAGCGGGAGACCCAGTACTTC.